These 27 T cell receptor beta chains were all obtained from the same sample, sequenced in a study of response to subunit inactivated influenza vaccine (dated by TCRdb to the late 2010s). The library relied on RT-PCR. This sample was sequenced with an Illumina HiSeq 2500. TCRdb trimmed public reads at Q25 via fastp, called clones via MiXCR and kept in-frame beta chains. Rows are unified per CDR3 protein, each entry keeping the most common DNA and genes. Across this sample there are approximately 530,000 distinct CDR3 sequences, with 6% to 9% seen only once. Of the sample, around 13% is held by the ten largest clones. Sequences were derived from PBMCs from blood, sampled less than 25 months after vaccination. The origin of the receptors is a man between 50 and 75 years old who received an inactivated influenza vaccine. Donor details come from another sample of the same person, matched by shared clones.

This clonotype has ten or more counts. The chain combines TRBV7-9 with TRBJ2-5; maybe TRBD2 (6 bases). Germline V CDR1 and CDR2: SEHNR, FQNEAQ (reference sequence). The CDR3 covers 16 residues. The germline V and J ends were trimmed by 3 bases and 1 base, with 15 bases remaining between them. Written as DNA, the CDR3 is TGTGCCAGCAGCTTTTTTTTGCGGGGTATCCAAGAGACCCAGTACTTC. This encodes CASSFFLRGIQETQYF.

This chain uses TRBV20-1 with TRBJ2-3, with D hard to call. This CDR3 has 14 amino acids. V was cut by 0 bases and J by 4 bases, with 11 bases left in between. Germline V CDR1 and CDR2: DFQATT, SNEGSKA (reference sequence). The CDR3 here is CSARDIQKADTQYF. The CDR3 bases are TGCAGTGCTAGAGATATACAGAAAGCAGATACGCAGTATTTT.

This clonotype has just a few counts. The CDR3 is CASSQDIIPRQGAEAFF. CDR3 sequence (DNA): TGTGCCAGCAGCCAAGATATAATCCCCCGCCAGGGTGCTGAAGCTTTCTTT. V gene TRBV4-2 combines with J gene TRBJ1-1; perhaps TRBD1 as D (5 bases). Germline V gene sequence: CDR1 LGHNA, CDR2 YNFKEQ. V was clipped by 0 bases and J by 6 bases, with 20 bases between them. CDR3 length: 17 amino acids.

This clonotype has more than one count but fewer than ten. V is TRBV12-3 or TRBV12-4 and J is TRBJ2-5; the match to TRBD2 covers 9 bases. The CDR3 totals 13 residues. V lost 7 bases, J lost 7 bases, and 7 bases stayed unmatched. For the CDR3, the DNA is TGTGCCAGCAACCTAGCGGGATTTGGGACCCAGTACTTC. Its translation is CASNLAGFGTQYF.

This chain uses TRBV7-2 with TRBJ2-2, with no clear D. The CDR3 totals 15 residues. Trimming took off 4 bases at V and 1 base at J, with 10 bases between the two ends. Germline V gene lookup returns CDR1 SGHTA and CDR2 FQGNSA. The CDR3 coding sequence is TGTGCCAGCAGCTATAAACCACTGAACACCGGGGAGCTGTTTTTT. It encodes CASSYKPLNTGELFF. Supplemented by reference TRBV7-2 and TRBJ2-2, the full variable domain reads GAGVSQSPSNKVTEKGKDVELRCDPISGHTALYWYRQSLGQGLEFLIYFQGNSAPDKSGLPSDRFSAERTGGSVSTLTIQRTQQEDSAVYLCASSYKPLNTGELFFGEGSRLTVL.

The chain employs TRBV6-6 and TRBJ2-2; D is ambiguous. The V end was cut by 0 bases, the J end by 10 bases, with 3 bases between. From germline, CDR1 is MNHNY and CDR2 SVGAGI (reference sequence). The CDR3 has 11 residues. This chain's CDR3 is CASSYSLELFF. In nucleotides, the CDR3 is TGTGCCAGCAGTTACTCTCTGGAGCTGTTTTTT.

This clonotype was detected only a few times. The chain recombines TRBV20-1 with TRBJ2-7; 7 positions match TRBD1. Losses at the gene ends were 6 bases for V and 7 bases for J; bases not matched to a gene: 9. Germline V gene lookup returns CDR1 DFQATT and CDR2 SNEGSKA (reference sequence). The CDR3 loop spans 12 amino acids. The CDR3 coding sequence is TGCAGTGCCAGGGGGACCCACTTGGAGCAGTACTTC. Translated: CSARGTHLEQYF.

This clonotype has more than one count but fewer than ten. The chain is built from TRBV11-2 and TRBJ2-1; 12 bases fit TRBD2. Trimming cost V 2 bases and J 2 bases; bases outside gene matches: 7. Germline values: CDR1 SGHAT, CDR2 FQNNGV. CDR3 size: 18 residues. The CDR3 DNA sequence: TGTGCCAGCAGCTTATGGGGACTAGCGGGCATAGCCTACAATGAGCAGTTCTTC. Translation gives CASSLWGLAGIAYNEQFF.

In this sample, this clonotype turned up a few times. The V call is TRBV6-1, the J call TRBJ1-1; a possible D gene is TRBD1 (5 bases). This CDR3 spans 13 amino acids. CDR1 and CDR2 from the germline V gene are MNHNS and SASEGT. Trimming stripped 5 bases from V and 11 bases from J, with 18 bases between. Written as DNA, the CDR3 is TGTGCCAGCAGTACAGGCCGAGTGAAGGCGGCTTTCTTT. Protein product: CASSTGRVKAAFF.

The chain carries TRBV30 and TRBJ1-2, with 7 nucleotides matching TRBD1. Per the germline V gene, CDR1 is GTSNPN and CDR2 is SVGIG (reference sequence). Unmatched junction bases numbered 17, after V lost 5 bases and J lost 8 bases. This CDR3 spans 15 amino acids. The CDR3 DNA follows: TGTGCCTGGGGTACGAAGGGGACAGTCGCCTTAGGCTACACCTTC. This sequence encodes CAWGTKGTVALGYTF.

The chain combines TRBV7-8 with TRBJ2-1, with TRBD2 matching 12 bases. J was trimmed by 2 bases and V by 1 base; bases with no gene match: 6. This CDR3 has 18 amino acids. Germline CDR1 and CDR2: SGHVS and FQNEAQ. The CDR3 loop reads CASSLGPGLAGTYNEQFF. As DNA, the CDR3 is TGTGCCAGCAGCTTAGGCCCTGGACTAGCGGGGACCTACAATGAGCAGTTCTTC.

This clonotype was counted at least ten times. V and J are TRBV2 and TRBJ1-1; a possible D gene is TRBD1 (6 bases). V was pared by 4 bases and J by 3 bases, with 21 bases between. The CDR3 totals 17 residues. Germline CDR1 is SNHLY and CDR2 is FYNNEI. The CDR3 protein is CASSGGDTRGIDTEAFF. CDR3 DNA sequence: TGTGCCAGCAGTGGTGGGGACACCCGAGGGATAGACACTGAAGCTTTCTTT.

In this sample, this clonotype turned up a few times. The gene calls are TRBV15 and TRBJ1-1; D is unclear. Deletions cut 3 bases from V and 0 bases from J, with 5 bases between. The CDR3 is made up of 13 amino acids. Germline V gene sequence: CDR1 LNHNV, CDR2 YYDKDF (reference sequence). CDR3: CATSRTLNTEAFF. The CDR3 region has the DNA TGTGCCACCAGCAGGACTCTGAACACTGAAGCTTTCTTT.

Only a few counts were recorded for this clonotype. This sequence joins TRBV20-1 and TRBJ2-1; the D gene is possibly TRBD2 (6 bases). The CDR3 is made up of 15 amino acids. The V gene lost 6 bases and the J gene lost 5 bases, with 20 bases spanning the gap. Germline V gene sequence: CDR1 DFQATT, CDR2 SNEGSKA (reference sequence). CDR3: CSAQDGRGFHNEQFF. The CDR3 DNA reads as TGCAGTGCCCAAGACGGGAGAGGGTTCCACAATGAGCAGTTCTTC.

The chain links TRBV15 to TRBJ1-2; D unresolved. With 1 base removed from V and 6 bases from J, the gap between germline ends came to 9 bases. This CDR3 spans 13 amino acids. From germline, CDR1 is LNHNV and CDR2 YYDKDF (reference sequence). For the CDR3, the DNA is TGTGCCACCAGCAGAGCCCGGGAACATGGCTACACCTTC. Its protein product is CATSRAREHGYTF.

This clonotype was counted a few times. The chain combines TRBV11-2 with TRBJ2-1; possibly TRBD1 for D (6 bases). This CDR3 contains 19 residues. Between the trimmed V and J ends, which lost 5 bases and 1 base, there was a span of 24 bases. Germline V lookup: CDR1 SGHAT, CDR2 FQNNGV. The CDR3 DNA follows: TGTGCCAGCAGCCCCGGGCTTGGGGTGGGGGCCCTATCCTACAATGAGCAGTTCTTC. Its protein product is CASSPGLGVGALSYNEQFF.

This clonotype was picked up a small number of times. CDR3 sequence: CSARDFSYEQYF. The CDR3 bases are TGCAGTGCTCGGGACTTCTCCTACGAGCAGTACTTC. The rearrangement links TRBV20-1 to TRBJ2-7, with TRBD2 as a possible D gene (6 bases). CDR3 length equals 12 residues. Per the germline V gene, CDR1 is DFQATT and CDR2 is SNEGSKA (reference sequence). With 5 bases removed from V and 0 bases from J, the gap between germline ends came to 8 bases.

The chain carries TRBV7-9 and TRBJ1-6, with a possible D match to TRBD1 (5 bases). The CDR3 totals 15 residues. The ends were cut back, 1 base at V and 11 bases at J, with 15 bases in the middle. Germline V gene lookup returns CDR1 SEHNR and CDR2 FQNEAQ (reference sequence). The chain's CDR3 is CASSLDDSPRAPLHF. For the CDR3, the DNA is TGTGCCAGCAGCTTAGACGACAGCCCGCGGGCACCCCTCCACTTT.

This clonotype was observed a few times. The chain joins TRBV5-1 to TRBJ2-1; 11 nucleotides line up with TRBD2. The V gene's germline CDR1 is SGHRS and CDR2 YFSETQ. The CDR3 sequence is 16 residues long. Unmatched junction bases numbered 8, after V lost 2 bases and J lost 7 bases. CDR3: CASSFGLAGHLNEQFF. For the CDR3, the DNA is TGCGCCAGCAGCTTCGGACTAGCGGGCCACCTTAATGAGCAGTTCTTC. Full variable domain (missing parts from reference TRBV5-1 and TRBJ2-1): KAGVTQTPRYLIKTRGQQVTLSCSPISGHRSVSWYQQTPGQGLQFLFEYFSETQRNKGNFPGRFSGRQFSNSRSEMNVSTLELGDSALYLCASSFGLAGHLNEQFFGPGTRLTVL.

This clonotype turned up a few times. J is TRBJ2-7 and V is TRBV7-8, with unresolved D. Germline V gene lookup returns CDR1 SGHVS and CDR2 FQNEAQ. The V and J ends lost 1 base and 0 bases respectively, with 10 bases between them. The CDR3 extends over 15 amino acids. This CDR3 is CASSLGYSGSYEQYF. The CDR3 DNA sequence: TGTGCCAGCAGCTTAGGCTATTCAGGCTCCTACGAGCAGTACTTC.

This clonotype has just a few counts. This sequence joins TRBV5-6 and TRBJ2-5; TRBD1 aligns across 7 bases. The CDR3 is 13 amino acids. Germline V gives CDR1 SGHDT, CDR2 YYEEEE. Trimming took 8 bases from V and 4 from J; bases not matched to a gene: 8. CDR3 amino acids: CASSGQAGETQYF. In DNA form, the CDR3 reads TGTGCCAGTTCTGGACAGGCAGGAGAGACCCAGTACTTC.

This clonotype was counted only a few times. V gene TRBV18 combines with J gene TRBJ2-1; 7 bases are shared with TRBD1. The CDR3 contains 16 residues. CDR1 and CDR2 (germline): KGHSH, LQKENI. J was trimmed by 0 bases and V by 5 bases; bases with no gene match: 7. The CDR3 sequence is CASSIGTDSSYNEQFF. The CDR3 coding sequence is TGTGCCAGCTCAATAGGGACAGACAGCTCCTACAATGAGCAGTTCTTC.

This clonotype has just a few counts. V is TRBV6-1 and J is TRBJ2-5; 8 bases line up with TRBD1. Losses at the gene ends were 6 bases for V and 5 bases for J; bases not matched to a gene: 8. The CDR3 runs to 14 residues. Germline V gene data show CDR1 as MNHNS and CDR2 as SASEGT. Here the CDR3 DNA reads TGTGCCAGCAGCCAGGACAGGGTAAAGGAGACCCAGTACTTC. It translates to CASSQDRVKETQYF.

This clonotype was recorded at least ten times. This sequence joins TRBV12-3 or TRBV12-4 and TRBJ2-1; D ambiguous. The V and J ends lost 2 bases and 2 bases respectively, with 10 bases between them. The CDR3 loop spans 15 amino acids. Written as DNA, the CDR3 is TGTGCCAGCAGTTTATCAAATGGACCCTACAATGAGCAGTTCTTC. Translated: CASSLSNGPYNEQFF.

J is TRBJ1-2 and V is TRBV5-4, with D possibly matching TRBD1 (5 bases). CDR3 length: 15 amino acids. The V end was cut by 5 bases, the J end by 0 bases, with 14 bases between. CDR1 SGHNT and CDR2 YYREEE come from the germline V gene (reference sequence). DNA of the CDR3: TGTGCCAGCAGGGGTGCTGGGGCGGCTAACTATGGCTACACCTTC. It specifies CASRGAGAANYGYTF.

This clonotype was counted ten times or more. The gene calls are TRBV7-2 and TRBJ2-5, with 10 bases identical to TRBD1. Trimming took 1 base from V and 4 from J; bases not matched to a gene: 9. The CDR3 has 17 amino acids. Per the germline V gene, CDR1 is SGHTA and CDR2 is FQGNSA. CDR3 amino acids: CASSLGWGQGRLETQYF. In nucleotides, the CDR3 is TGTGCCAGCAGCTTAGGTTGGGGACAGGGGAGATTAGAGACCCAGTACTTC.

To note about this clonotype: The CDR3 does not end in the conserved phenylalanine or tryptophan, so this is likely a read error. The chain links TRBV12-3 or TRBV12-4 to TRBJ2-1; 7 positions match TRBD1. V lost 7 bases and J lost 7; bases outside the gene matches: 10. The CDR3 has 14 amino acids. CDR3 DNA sequence: TGTGCCAGCACCTCACACGACAGGGTAAATGAGCAGTTCTCC. As protein: CASTSHDRVNEQFS.